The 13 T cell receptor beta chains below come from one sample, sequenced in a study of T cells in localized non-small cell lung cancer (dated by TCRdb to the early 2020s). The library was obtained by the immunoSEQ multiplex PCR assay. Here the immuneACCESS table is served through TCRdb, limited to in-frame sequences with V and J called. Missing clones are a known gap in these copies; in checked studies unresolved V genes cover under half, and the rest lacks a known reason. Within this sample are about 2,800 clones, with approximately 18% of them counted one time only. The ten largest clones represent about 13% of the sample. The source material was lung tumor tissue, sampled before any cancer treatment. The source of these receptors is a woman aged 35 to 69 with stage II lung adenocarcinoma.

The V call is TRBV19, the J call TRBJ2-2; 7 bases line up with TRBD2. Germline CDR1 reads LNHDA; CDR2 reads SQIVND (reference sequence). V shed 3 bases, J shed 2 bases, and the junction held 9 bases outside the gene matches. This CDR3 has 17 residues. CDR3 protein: CASSMSLAAINTGELFF. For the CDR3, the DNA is TGTGCCAGTAGTATGTCCCTAGCGGCTATAAACACCGGGGAGCTGTTTTTT.

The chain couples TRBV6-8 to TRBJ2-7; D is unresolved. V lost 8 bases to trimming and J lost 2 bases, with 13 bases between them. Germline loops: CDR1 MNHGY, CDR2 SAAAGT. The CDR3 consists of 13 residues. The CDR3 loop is CASEELNAYEQYF. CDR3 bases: TGTGCCAGCGAGGAGCTAAATGCCTACGAGCAGTACTTC.

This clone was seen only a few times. The CDR3 coding sequence is TGTGCCAGCAGCTATTCCAGGGGGACTGGGGCCAACGTCCTGACTTTC. This encodes CASSYSRGTGANVLTF. The chain links TRBV14 to TRBJ2-6; 7 nucleotides line up with TRBD1. After removal of 5 bases from V and 2 bases from J, the junction contained 6 bases not matched to a gene. The V gene's germline CDR1 is SGHDN and CDR2 FVKESK. The CDR3 spans 16 residues.

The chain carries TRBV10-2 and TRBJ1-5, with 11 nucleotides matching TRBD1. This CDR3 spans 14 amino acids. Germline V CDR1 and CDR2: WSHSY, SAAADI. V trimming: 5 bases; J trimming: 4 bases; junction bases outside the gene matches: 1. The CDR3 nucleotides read TGCGCCAGCAGTTGGGACAGGGGGAATCAGCCCCAGCATTTT. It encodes CASSWDRGNQPQHF.

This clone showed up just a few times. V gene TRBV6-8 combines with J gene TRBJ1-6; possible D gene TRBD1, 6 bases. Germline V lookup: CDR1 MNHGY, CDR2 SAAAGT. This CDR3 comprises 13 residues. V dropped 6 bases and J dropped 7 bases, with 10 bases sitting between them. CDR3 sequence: CASRGDKNSPLHF. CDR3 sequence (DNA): TGTGCCAGCAGGGGGGACAAGAATTCACCCCTCCACTTT.

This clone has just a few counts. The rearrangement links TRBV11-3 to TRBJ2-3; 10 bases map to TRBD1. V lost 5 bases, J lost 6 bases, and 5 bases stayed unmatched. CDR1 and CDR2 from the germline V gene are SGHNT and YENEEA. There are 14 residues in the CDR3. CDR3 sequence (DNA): TGTGCCAGCAGCCTTGGGACAGGGGTCGATACGCAGTATTTT. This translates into CASSLGTGVDTQYF.

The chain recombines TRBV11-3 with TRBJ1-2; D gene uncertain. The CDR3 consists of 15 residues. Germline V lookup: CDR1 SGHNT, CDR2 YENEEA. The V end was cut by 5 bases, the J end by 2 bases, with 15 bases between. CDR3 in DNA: TGTGCCAGCAGCCAATTAACAGTGGACAACTATGGCTACACCTTC. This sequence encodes CASSQLTVDNYGYTF.

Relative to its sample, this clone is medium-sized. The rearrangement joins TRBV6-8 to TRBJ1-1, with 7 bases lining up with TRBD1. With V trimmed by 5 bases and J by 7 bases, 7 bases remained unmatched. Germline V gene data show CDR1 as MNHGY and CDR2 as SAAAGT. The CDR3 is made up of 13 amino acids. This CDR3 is CASSAGGGVEAFF. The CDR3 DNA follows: TGTGCCAGCAGTGCAGGGGGGGGAGTTGAAGCTTTCTTT.

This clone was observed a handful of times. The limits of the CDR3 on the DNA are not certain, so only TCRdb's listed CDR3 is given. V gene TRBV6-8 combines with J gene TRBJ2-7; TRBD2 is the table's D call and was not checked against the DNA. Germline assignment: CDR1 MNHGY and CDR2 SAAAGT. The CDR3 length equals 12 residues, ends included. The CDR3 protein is CASSSSGYEQYF.

The CDR3 DNA follows: TGTGCCAGCAGCTTACCCCGCGCAGGGAGCTCCTACGAGCAGTACTTC. Residues: CASSLPRAGSSYEQYF. This sequence joins TRBV11-3 and TRBJ2-7; D tentatively fits TRBD1 or TRBD2 (5 bases each). The CDR3 extends over 16 amino acids. V lost 2 bases, J lost 0 bases, and 14 bases lay in between. Per germline, CDR1 SGHNT and CDR2 YENEEA.

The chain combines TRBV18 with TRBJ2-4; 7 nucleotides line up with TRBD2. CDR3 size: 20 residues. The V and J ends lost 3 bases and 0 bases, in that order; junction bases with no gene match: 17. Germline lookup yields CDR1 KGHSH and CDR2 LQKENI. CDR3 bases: TGTGCCAGCTCACCTCCTCCGGGACTAAGAGCTACCGCAGCCAAAAACATTCAGTACTTC. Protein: CASSPPPGLRATAAKNIQYF.

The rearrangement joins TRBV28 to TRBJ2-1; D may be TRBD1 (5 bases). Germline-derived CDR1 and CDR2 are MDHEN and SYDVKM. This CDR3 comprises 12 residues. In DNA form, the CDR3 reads TGTGCAACCAGGGTCGCCTACAATGAGCAGTTCTTC. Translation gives CATRVAYNEQFF.

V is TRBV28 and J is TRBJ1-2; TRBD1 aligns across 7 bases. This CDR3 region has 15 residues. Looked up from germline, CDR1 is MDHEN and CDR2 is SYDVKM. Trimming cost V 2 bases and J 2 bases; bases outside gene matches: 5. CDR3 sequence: CASSLGGQLNYGYTF. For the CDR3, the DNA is TGTGCCAGCAGTTTAGGGGGACAGCTGAACTATGGCTACACCTTC.